A selection of T cell receptor beta chains follows, all from one sample in a study of shared clonotypes between healthy human individuals. Some clones are missing from TCRdb's copy, which holds only in-frame ones; the method was immunoSEQ multiplex PCR. This table holds approximately 2,000,000 clones, roughly 90% found once. Sequencing used naive CD4+ T cells from PBMCs. The receptors originated from a man in his late teens or twenties in good health. Some clones in this sample may be carry-over from other donors' samples. Each CDR3 is given with its conserved first and last residue. A D gene is named only where the DNA matches it firmly.

j_call | d_call | v_call | cdr3_aa | cdr3_nt
TRBJ2-1 | TRBD2 | TRBV7-3 | CASSIGLAGVYEQFF | TGTGCCAGCAGCATAGGACTAGCGGGAGTCTATGAGCAGTTCTTC
TRBJ2-1 | TRBD2 | TRBV5-1 | CASSLALAVSYNEQFF | TGCGCCAGCAGCTTGGCCCTAGCGGTCTCCTACAATGAGCAGTTCTTC
TRBJ1-1 | . | TRBV6-6 | CASSSGRILEAFF | TGTGCCAGCAGTTCGGGACGGATTTTGGAAGCTTTCTTT
TRBJ2-1 | . | TRBV9 | CASSVGWGGASYNEQFF | TGTGCCAGCAGCGTAGGATGGGGCGGGGCCTCCTACAATGAGCAGTTCTTC
TRBJ2-3 | . | TRBV5-6 | CASSDSGAPDTQYF | TGTGCCAGCAGCGACTCAGGGGCCCCAGATACGCAGTATTTT
TRBJ2-5 | . | TRBV9 | CASSVGTRLKGETQYF | TGTGCCAGCAGCGTGGGGACCCGACTAAAAGGGGAGACCCAGTACTTC
TRBJ2-1 | . | TRBV5-3 | CARSLFPNEQFF | TGTGCCAGAAGCTTGTTCCCCAATGAGCAGTTCTTC
TRBJ2-3 | . | TRBV2 | CASSFAPGDTDTQYF | TGTGCCAGCAGTTTTGCCCCGGGGGACACAGATACGCAGTATTTT
TRBJ1-2 | . | TRBV30 | CAWSFTTGTWGYTF | TGTGCCTGGAGTTTCACTACAGGGACCTGGGGCTACACCTTC
TRBJ2-7 | . | TRBV7-8 | CASSFGRERPYEQYF | TGTGCCAGCAGCTTCGGCCGGGAGAGACCCTACGAGCAGTACTTC
TRBJ2-1 | TRBD2 | TRBV27 | CASGVYAGGNEQFF | TGTGCCAGCGGAGTTTATGCGGGAGGCAATGAGCAGTTCTTC
TRBJ2-6 | . | TRBV5-4 | CASSFDLSGANVLTF | TGTGCCAGCAGCTTCGACCTCTCTGGGGCCAACGTCCTGACTTTC
TRBJ2-1 | TRBD2 | TRBV5-1 | CASNPLAGGPNEQFF | TGCGCCAGCAACCCACTAGCGGGAGGGCCCAATGAGCAGTTCTTC